This TCR beta chain was profiled in a study of blood T cell repertoires in COVID-19. Study as a whole: COVID-19 samples from acute and convalescent phases originated in the United States, Italy and Spain. From T cells, B-cell-depleted T cells, or PBMCs came the material, which was cDNA or gDNA.

The V and J ends lost 3 bases and 4 bases, in that order; junction bases with no gene match: 9. The CDR3 has 15 amino acids. The germline CDR1 and CDR2 sequences are SGDLS and YYNGEE. Authors' data handling: The authors estimated nucleated cell counts from reference gene primer amplification. This table comes from immunoSEQ multiplex PCR, and its TCRdb copy is limited to in-frame clones, with some not included. V, J and clone size were drawn from that table, and D and trimming were deduced from the DNA. The sample lists around 200,000 clones; more than 70% were seen once. V usage is TRBV9 and J usage is TRBJ2-7; TRBD1 agrees at 8 bases. Sequenced material: peripheral blood. The TCR originated in a middle-aged man with active or convalescent COVID-19. Here the CDR3 reads CASSAGTGATYEQYF. The CDR3 DNA reads as TGTGCCAGCAGCGCCGGGACAGGAGCAACATACGAGCAGTACTTC.